This is a list of T cell receptor beta chains from one sample in a study of shared clonotypes between healthy human individuals. The protocol was immunoSEQ multiplex PCR, while the TCRdb copy is restricted to in-frame clones and leaves out a portion. The table lists roughly 2.2 million clones, about 92% of them singletons. Sequencing was performed on naive CD4+ T cells from PBMCs. These receptors were obtained from a man younger than 35 in good health. Some clones in this sample may be carry-over from other donors' samples. Each CDR3 is given with its conserved first and last residue. The D gene is left open where the match is weak. Expanded clones are given a class, and other clones once, few, many or no size at all.

-,TRBV6-1,TRBJ2-7,-,CASSPRLSYEQYF,TGTGCCAGCAGCCCCAGGCTTTCCTACGAGCAGTACTTC
-,TRBV28,TRBJ1-2,TRBD1,CASTHRGANYGYTF,TGTGCCAGCACCCACAGGGGTGCTAACTATGGCTACACCTTC
-,TRBV7-9,TRBJ1-3,TRBD1,CASSGGTGPNTIYF,TGTGCCAGCAGTGGCGGGACAGGGCCAAACACCATATATTTT
-,TRBV5-1,TRBJ2-1,-,CASSWSLAEQFF,TGCGCCAGCAGCTGGTCCCTCGCCGAGCAGTTCTTC
once,TRBV7-3,TRBJ2-3,-,CASSPAPGRSTDTQYF,TGTGCCAGCAGCCCCGCCCCAGGGAGGAGCACAGATACGCAGTATTTT
-,TRBV5-4,TRBJ2-7,-,CASSLGALDFYEQYF,TGTGCCAGCAGCTTGGGTGCTCTGGATTTTTACGAGCAGTACTTC
-,TRBV5-6,TRBJ1-1,TRBD1,CASSLFGRDRGPFF,TGTGCCAGCAGCTTGTTTGGGCGGGACAGGGGACCTTTCTTT
-,TRBV5-1,TRBJ1-2,-,CASSLAIVGGPLYGYTF,TGCGCCAGCAGCTTGGCTATCGTTGGCGGCCCCCTGTATGGCTACACCTTC
once,TRBV7-2,TRBJ2-1,TRBD2,CASSALAGGSYNEQFF,TGTGCCAGCAGCGCGCTAGCGGGAGGATCCTACAATGAGCAGTTCTTC
-,TRBV23-1,TRBJ2-7,TRBD1,CASSSGQNF,TGCGCCAGCTCCTCGGGACAGAACTTC
-,TRBV7-9,TRBJ1-1,TRBD1,CASSPGQGYTEAFF,TGTGCCAGCAGCCCGGGACAGGGGTACACTGAAGCTTTCTTT
-,TRBV27,TRBJ2-1,TRBD2,CASSLTSGRYNEQFF,TGTGCCAGCAGCCTGACTAGCGGGCGCTACAATGAGCAGTTCTTC
-,TRBV28,TRBJ1-2,-,CASSREYQPSGYTF,TGTGCCAGCAGTAGGGAGTACCAACCATCTGGCTACACCTTC
-,TRBV14,TRBJ2-5,-,CASSQVGGFQETQYF,TGTGCCAGCAGCCAAGTTGGCGGCTTCCAAGAGACCCAGTACTTC
few,TRBV2,TRBJ1-1,TRBD1,CASRGGESEAFF,TGTGCCAGCAGAGGGGGCGAATCTGAAGCTTTCTTT
once,TRBV7-3,TRBJ1-1,TRBD1,CASSLTAGGTEAFF,TGTGCCAGCAGCTTAACCGCAGGGGGAACTGAAGCTTTCTTT
-,TRBV12-5,TRBJ2-1,TRBD2,CASLSGGASGMSYNEQFF,TGTGCTAGTCTTTCCGGGGGGGCTAGCGGGATGTCCTACAATGAGCAGTTCTTC
-,TRBV9,TRBJ2-3,TRBD2,CASSAPSGRSDTQYF,TGTGCCAGCAGCGCCCCCAGCGGGAGGTCAGATACGCAGTATTTT
once,TRBV28,TRBJ1-4,-,CASSFGPLREKLFF,TGTGCCAGCAGTTTCGGACCTCTTCGTGAAAAACTGTTTTTT
-,TRBV7-2,TRBJ2-7,-,CASSLASPGPTYEQYF,TGTGCCAGCAGCTTAGCCAGTCCGGGCCCCACCTACGAGCAGTACTTC
once,TRBV9,TRBJ2-7,-,CASSVEGAGPYEQYF,TGTGCCAGCAGCGTAGAAGGTGCGGGACCCTACGAGCAGTACTTC
-,TRBV28,TRBJ1-3,-,CASMTAYSGNTIYF,TGTGCCAGTATGACAGCTTACTCTGGAAACACCATATATTTT